This TCR beta chain emerged from a study of control samples from healthy donors and cancer patients. The CDR3 is 13 amino acids. CDR1 and CDR2 (germline): SNHLY, FYNNEI. V was pared by 8 bases and J by 2 bases, with 6 bases of the junction left unmatched. The table came from immunoSEQ multiplex PCR; TCRdb's copy has only in-frame clones and leaves some out. The sample has over 75,000 clones; around four fifths are singletons. Sequencing input: blood. This clonotype was sampled from a man aged 30 to 39 in good health. The chain recombines TRBV2 with TRBJ2-7; 7 nucleotides match TRBD2. The CDR3 is CASCRGGAYEQYF. The CDR3 region has the DNA TGTGCCAGCTGTCGGGGAGGGGCCTACGAGCAGTACTTC.